These 10 T cell receptor beta chains originate from one sample sequenced in a study of early T cells in non-severe SARS-CoV-2 infection. From the 5' RACE reads, TCRdb called clonotypes with MiXCR, one entry per CDR3 protein. The table has around 29,000 distinct CDR3 sequences, less than 10% seen once; the top ten hold roughly 15%. Source material: whole blood. The receptors shown here come from an adult who was a healthcare worker with PCR-confirmed SARS-CoV-2 infection or an uninfected control (not recorded which).

The chain carries TRBV25-1 and TRBJ2-3, with D perhaps matching TRBD1 or TRBD2 (5 bases each). Germline CDR1 reads MGHDK; CDR2 reads SYGVNS. The CDR3 runs to 14 residues. Deletions cut 5 bases from V and 0 bases from J, with 9 bases between. The CDR3 sequence: CASSRRDSTDTQYF. The DNA for the CDR3 is TGTGCCAGCAGTCGCCGGGACAGCACAGATACGCAGTATTTT.

The table lists this clonotype with many counts. The gene calls are TRBV6-5 and TRBJ2-3, with 14 positions matching TRBD2. Germline values: CDR1 MNHEY, CDR2 SVGAGI. V was clipped by 6 bases and J by 3 bases; unmatched bases: 5. The CDR3 is 16 amino acids. The CDR3 nucleotides are TGTGCCAGCAGACCCCGGACTAGCGGGGGGACAGATACGCAGTATTTT. This gives the protein CASRPRTSGGTDTQYF.

In its sample, this clonotype was seen a few times. V is TRBV29-1 and J is TRBJ1-2; maybe TRBD1 (6 bases). The CDR3 runs to 14 residues. V shed 5 bases and J shed 2 bases, with 15 bases lying between them. Germline V CDR1 and CDR2: SQVTM, ANQGSEA. CDR3: CSVPLGGANYGYTF. The CDR3 DNA reads TGCAGCGTTCCTTTGGGGGGCGCAAACTATGGCTACACCTTC.

This clonotype has just a few counts. This rearrangement joins TRBV5-1 to TRBJ1-3, with TRBD1 as a possible D gene (5 bases). CDR3 length: 16 residues. Trimming left V 4 bases short and J 7 bases short, with 21 bases between. Per the germline V gene, CDR1 is SGHRS and CDR2 is YFSETQ. CDR3 nucleotide sequence: TGCGCCAGCAGCCCGGAGTTCGGGGGACCTTGGAACACCATATATTTT. The encoded protein is CASSPEFGGPWNTIYF.

Of note for this clonotype: Since a much larger clone is just one base distant, this may be a read error. This chain links TRBV7-6 with TRBJ2-3; D is unresolved. V was shortened by 2 bases and J by 7 bases, with 7 bases between the two germline ends. CDR1 SGHVS and CDR2 FNYEAQ come from the germline V gene. The CDR3 runs to 12 residues. The CDR3 loop is CASSLTPHTQYF. The CDR3 DNA reads as TGTGCCAGCAGCTTAACTCCACATACGCAGTATTTT.

The table lists this clonotype with many counts. V usage is TRBV7-6 and J usage is TRBJ2-1, with no clear D. The CDR3 has 11 residues. Germline CDR1 is SGHVS and CDR2 is FNYEAQ. Trimming stripped 3 bases from V and 9 bases from J, with 6 bases between. CDR3: CASSLSGEQFF. CDR3 bases: TGTGCCAGCAGCTTGAGTGGTGAGCAGTTCTTC.

The gene calls are TRBV12-3 or TRBV12-4 and TRBJ1-6; no definite D call. There are 12 residues in the CDR3. Trimming removed 6 bases at V and 7 bases at J, with 7 bases between. The CDR3 region is CASSLANSPLHF. The CDR3, as DNA: TGTGCCAGCAGCCTCGCAAATTCACCCCTCCACTTT.

The V call is TRBV5-1, the J call TRBJ2-3; possible D gene TRBD1, 6 bases. V lost 3 bases and J lost 1, with 12 bases in between. Per the germline V gene, CDR1 is SGHRS and CDR2 is YFSETQ. The CDR3 length is 15 residues. This CDR3 reads CASSSQGSGTDTQYF. In DNA form, the CDR3 reads TGCGCCAGCAGCTCTCAGGGGAGCGGCACAGATACGCAGTATTTT.

The chain has TRBV7-2 and TRBJ2-7; D uncertain. CDR3 length: 11 amino acids. V lost 9 bases to trimming and J lost 6 bases, with 12 bases between them. Germline V CDR1 and CDR2: SGHTA, FQGNSA. The CDR3 nucleotides are TGTGCCAGTACGGTCCTTGGCGAGCAGTACTTC. This encodes CASTVLGEQYF.

Regarding this clonotype: This may be a read error: a much more frequent sequence differs by one nucleotide. This chain uses TRBV7-6 with TRBJ1-1; no definite D call. In germline, CDR1 is SGHVS, CDR2 FNYEAQ. The CDR3 runs to 14 residues. The CDR3 nucleotides read TGTGCCAGCAAAGGGTTTATAAGGCGGACTGGAGCTTTCTTT. Amino acids: CASKGFIRRTGAFF.